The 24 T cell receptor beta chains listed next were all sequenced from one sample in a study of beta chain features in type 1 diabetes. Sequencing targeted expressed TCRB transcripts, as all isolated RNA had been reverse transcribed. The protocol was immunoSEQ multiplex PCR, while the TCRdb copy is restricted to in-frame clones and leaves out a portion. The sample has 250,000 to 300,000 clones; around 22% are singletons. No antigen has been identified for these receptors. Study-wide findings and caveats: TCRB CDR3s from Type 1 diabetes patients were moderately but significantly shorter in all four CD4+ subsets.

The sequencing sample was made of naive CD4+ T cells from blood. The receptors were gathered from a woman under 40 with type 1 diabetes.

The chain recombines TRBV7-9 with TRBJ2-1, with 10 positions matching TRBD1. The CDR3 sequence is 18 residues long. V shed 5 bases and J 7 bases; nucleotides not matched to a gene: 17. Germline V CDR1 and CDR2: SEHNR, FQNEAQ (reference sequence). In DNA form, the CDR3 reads TGTGCCAGCAGCCCACCCCCACTTACCCGGACAGGGGGAAATGAGCAGTTCTTC. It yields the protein CASSPPPLTRTGGNEQFF.

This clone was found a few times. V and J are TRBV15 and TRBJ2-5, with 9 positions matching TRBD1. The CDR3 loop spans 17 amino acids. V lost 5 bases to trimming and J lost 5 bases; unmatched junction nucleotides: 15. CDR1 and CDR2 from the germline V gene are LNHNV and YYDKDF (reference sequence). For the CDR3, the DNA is TGTGCCACCAGCCGCCATAACAGGGGGCCTGAGAGGGAGACCCAGTACTTC. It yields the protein CATSRHNRGPERETQYF. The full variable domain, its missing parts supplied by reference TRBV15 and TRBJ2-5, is DAMVIQNPRYQVTQFGKPVTLSCSQTLNHNVMYWYQQKSSQAPKLLFHYYDKDFNNEADTPDNFQSRRPNTSFCFLDIRSPGLGDTAMYLCATSRHNRGPERETQYFGPGTRLLVL.

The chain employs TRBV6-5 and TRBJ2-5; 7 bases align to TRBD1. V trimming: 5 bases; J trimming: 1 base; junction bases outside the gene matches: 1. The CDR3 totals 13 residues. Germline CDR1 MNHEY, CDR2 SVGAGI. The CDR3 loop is CASSGTVQETQYF. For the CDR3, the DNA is TGTGCCAGCAGTGGGACAGTCCAAGAGACCCAGTACTTC.

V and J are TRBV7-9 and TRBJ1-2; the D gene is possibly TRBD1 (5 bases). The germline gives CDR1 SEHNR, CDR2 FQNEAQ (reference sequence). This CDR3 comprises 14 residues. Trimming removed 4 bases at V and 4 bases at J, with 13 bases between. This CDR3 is CASSYGTPPYGYTF. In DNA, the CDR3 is TGTGCCAGCAGCTACGGGACTCCCCCCTATGGCTACACCTTC.

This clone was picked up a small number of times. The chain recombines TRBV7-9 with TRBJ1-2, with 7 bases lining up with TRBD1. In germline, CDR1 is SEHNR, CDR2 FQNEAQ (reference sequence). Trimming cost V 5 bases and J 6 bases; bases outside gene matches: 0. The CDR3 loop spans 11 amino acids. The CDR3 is CASSQGDGYTF. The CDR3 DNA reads TGTGCCAGCAGCCAGGGGGATGGCTACACCTTC.

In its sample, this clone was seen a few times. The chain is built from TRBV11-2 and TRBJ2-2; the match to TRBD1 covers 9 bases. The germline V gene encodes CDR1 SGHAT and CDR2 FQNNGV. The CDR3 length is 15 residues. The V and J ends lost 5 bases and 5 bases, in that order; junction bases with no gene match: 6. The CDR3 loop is CASSPWTGETGELFF. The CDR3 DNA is TGTGCCAGCAGCCCGTGGACAGGGGAAACCGGGGAGCTGTTTTTT.

The CDR3 loop is CASSYPGLARYNEQFF. CDR3 bases: TGCGCCAGCAGCTATCCGGGACTAGCGCGCTACAATGAGCAGTTCTTC. The V call is TRBV4-1, the J call TRBJ2-1, with TRBD2 identical over 10 bases. Germline V gene data show CDR1 as MGHRA and CDR2 as YSYEKL. This CDR3 spans 16 amino acids. The J segment lost 3 bases and the V segment lost 5 bases, leaving 7 bases of the junction unmatched.

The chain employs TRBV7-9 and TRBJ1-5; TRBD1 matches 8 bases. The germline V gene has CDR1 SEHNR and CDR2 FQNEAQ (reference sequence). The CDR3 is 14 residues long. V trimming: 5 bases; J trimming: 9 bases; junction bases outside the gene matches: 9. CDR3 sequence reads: CASSPGQGDWPQHF. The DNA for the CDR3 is TGTGCCAGCAGCCCTGGACAGGGCGATTGGCCCCAGCATTTT. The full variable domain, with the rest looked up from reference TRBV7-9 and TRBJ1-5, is DTGVSQNPRHKITKRGQNVTFRCDPISEHNRLYWYRQTLGQGPEFLTYFQNEAQLEKSRLLSDRFSAERPKGSFSTLEIQRTEQGDSAMYLCASSPGQGDWPQHFGDGTRLSIL.

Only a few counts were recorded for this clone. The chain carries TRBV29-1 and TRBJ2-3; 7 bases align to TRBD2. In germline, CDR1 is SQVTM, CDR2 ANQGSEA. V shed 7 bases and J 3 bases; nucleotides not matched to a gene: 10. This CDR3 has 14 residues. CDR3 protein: CSGQGLGGTDTQYF. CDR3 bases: TGCAGCGGTCAGGGATTGGGGGGGACAGATACGCAGTATTTT.

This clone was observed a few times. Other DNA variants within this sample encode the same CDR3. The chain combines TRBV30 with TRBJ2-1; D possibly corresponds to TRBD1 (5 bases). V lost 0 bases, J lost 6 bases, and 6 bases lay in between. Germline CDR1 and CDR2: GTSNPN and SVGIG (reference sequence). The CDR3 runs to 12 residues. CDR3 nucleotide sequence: TGTGCCTGGAGTGTAAGGGGCAATGAGCAGTTCTTC. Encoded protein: CAWSVRGNEQFF.

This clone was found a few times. The CDR3 reads CAWSGGGGGQPQHF. The CDR3 bases are TGTGCCTGGAGTGGGGGGGGCGGAGGGCAGCCCCAGCATTTT. The gene calls are TRBV30 and TRBJ1-5; tentative D call: TRBD1 (6 bases). From germline, CDR1 is GTSNPN and CDR2 SVGIG (reference sequence). CDR3 length: 14 amino acids. V lost 1 base to trimming and J lost 7 bases, with 14 bases between them.

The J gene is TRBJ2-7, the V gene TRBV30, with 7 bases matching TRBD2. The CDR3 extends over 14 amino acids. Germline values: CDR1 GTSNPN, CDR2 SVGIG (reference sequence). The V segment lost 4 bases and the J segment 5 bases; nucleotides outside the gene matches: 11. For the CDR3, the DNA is TGTGCCTGGATGGGGGAGGGAGGTCTCCACGAGCAGTACTTC. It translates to CAWMGEGGLHEQYF. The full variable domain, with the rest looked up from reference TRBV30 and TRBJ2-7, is SQTIHQWPATLVQPVGSPLSLECTVEGTSNPNLYWYRQAAGRGLQLLFYSVGIGQISSEVPQNLSASRPQDRQFILSSKKLLLSDSGFYLCAWMGEGGLHEQYFGPGTRLTVT.

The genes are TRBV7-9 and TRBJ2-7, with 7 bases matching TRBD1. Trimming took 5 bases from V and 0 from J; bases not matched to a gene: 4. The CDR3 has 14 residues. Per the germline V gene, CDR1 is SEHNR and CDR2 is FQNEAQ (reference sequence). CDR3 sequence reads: CASSAQGHSYEQYF. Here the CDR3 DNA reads TGTGCCAGCAGCGCACAGGGGCACTCCTACGAGCAGTACTTC.

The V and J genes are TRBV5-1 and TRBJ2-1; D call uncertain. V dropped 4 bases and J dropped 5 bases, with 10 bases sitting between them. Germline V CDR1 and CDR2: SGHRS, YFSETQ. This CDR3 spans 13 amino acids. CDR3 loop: CASSPRLDNEQFF. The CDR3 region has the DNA TGCGCCAGCAGCCCCAGACTCGACAATGAGCAGTTCTTC.

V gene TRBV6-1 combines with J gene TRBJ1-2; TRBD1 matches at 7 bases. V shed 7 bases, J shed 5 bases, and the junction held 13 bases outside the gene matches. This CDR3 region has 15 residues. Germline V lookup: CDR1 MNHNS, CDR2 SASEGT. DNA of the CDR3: TGTGCCAGCAATACCCTACTTAGGGGGCCATATGGCTACACCTTC. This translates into CASNTLLRGPYGYTF.

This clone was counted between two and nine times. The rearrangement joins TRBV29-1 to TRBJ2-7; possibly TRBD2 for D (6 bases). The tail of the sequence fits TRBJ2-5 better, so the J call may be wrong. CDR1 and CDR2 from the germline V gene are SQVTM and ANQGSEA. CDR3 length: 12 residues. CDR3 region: CSVLAAQETQYF. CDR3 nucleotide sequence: TGCAGCGTGTTAGCGGCCCAAGAGACCCAGTACTTC.

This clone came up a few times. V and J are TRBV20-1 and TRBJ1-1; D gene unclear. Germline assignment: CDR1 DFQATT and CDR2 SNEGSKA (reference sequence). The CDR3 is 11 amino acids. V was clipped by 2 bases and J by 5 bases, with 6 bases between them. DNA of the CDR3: TGCAGTGCTAGATATGTGACTGAAGCTTTCTTT. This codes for CSARYVTEAFF.

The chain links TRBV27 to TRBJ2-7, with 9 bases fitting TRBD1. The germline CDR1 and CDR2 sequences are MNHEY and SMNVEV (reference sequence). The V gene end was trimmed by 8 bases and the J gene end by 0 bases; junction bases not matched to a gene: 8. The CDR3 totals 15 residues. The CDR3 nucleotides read TGTGCCAGCTCCCGGGACAGGGCCAGCTCCTACGAGCAGTACTTC. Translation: CASSRDRASSYEQYF.

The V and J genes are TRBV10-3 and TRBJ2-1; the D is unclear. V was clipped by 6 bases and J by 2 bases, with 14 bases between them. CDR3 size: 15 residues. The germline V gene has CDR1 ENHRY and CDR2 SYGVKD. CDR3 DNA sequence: TGTGCCATCAGCCCAGCGCTCTCTCCCTACAATGAGCAGTTCTTC. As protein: CAISPALSPYNEQFF.

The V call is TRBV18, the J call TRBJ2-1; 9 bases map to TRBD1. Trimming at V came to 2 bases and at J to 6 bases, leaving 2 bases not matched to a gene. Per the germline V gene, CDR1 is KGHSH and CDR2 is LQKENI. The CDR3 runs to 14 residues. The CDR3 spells CASSPTGGVNEQFF. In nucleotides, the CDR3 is TGTGCCAGCTCACCAACAGGGGGCGTCAATGAGCAGTTCTTC.

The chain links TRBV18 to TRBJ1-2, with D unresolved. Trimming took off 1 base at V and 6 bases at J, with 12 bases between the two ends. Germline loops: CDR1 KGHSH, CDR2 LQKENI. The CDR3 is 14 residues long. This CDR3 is CASSPRGPPNGYTF. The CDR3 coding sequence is TGTGCCAGCTCACCACGAGGGCCCCCCAATGGCTACACCTTC.

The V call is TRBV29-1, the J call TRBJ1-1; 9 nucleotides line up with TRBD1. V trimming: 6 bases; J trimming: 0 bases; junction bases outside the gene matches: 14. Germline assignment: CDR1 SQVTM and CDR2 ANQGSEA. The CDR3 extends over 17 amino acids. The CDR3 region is CSVFSRDRAFLNTEAFF. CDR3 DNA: TGCAGCGTGTTCTCCCGGGACAGGGCATTCTTGAACACTGAAGCTTTCTTT.

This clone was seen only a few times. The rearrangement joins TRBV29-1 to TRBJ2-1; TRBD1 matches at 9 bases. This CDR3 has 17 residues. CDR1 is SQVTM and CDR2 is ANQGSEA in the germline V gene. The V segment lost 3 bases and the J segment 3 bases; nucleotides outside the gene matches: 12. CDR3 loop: CSVDHRGRNYYYNEQFF. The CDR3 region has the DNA TGCAGCGTTGATCACAGGGGGCGAAACTACTACTACAATGAGCAGTTCTTC.

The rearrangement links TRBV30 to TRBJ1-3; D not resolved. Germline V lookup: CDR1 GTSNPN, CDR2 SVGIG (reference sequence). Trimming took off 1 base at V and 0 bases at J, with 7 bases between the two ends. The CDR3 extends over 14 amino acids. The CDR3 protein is CAWSGGFSGNTIYF. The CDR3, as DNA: TGTGCCTGGAGTGGCGGATTCTCTGGAAACACCATATATTTT.